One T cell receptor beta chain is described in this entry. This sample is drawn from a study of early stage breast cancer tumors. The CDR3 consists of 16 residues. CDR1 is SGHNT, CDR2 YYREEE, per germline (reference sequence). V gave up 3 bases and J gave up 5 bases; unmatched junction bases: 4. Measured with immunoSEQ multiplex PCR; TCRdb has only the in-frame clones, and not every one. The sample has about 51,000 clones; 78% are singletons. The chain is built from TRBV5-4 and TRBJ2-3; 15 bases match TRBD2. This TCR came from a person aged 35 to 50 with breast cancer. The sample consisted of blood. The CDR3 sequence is CASSSGLAGGEDTQYF. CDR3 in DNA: TGTGCCAGCAGCTCTGGACTAGCGGGAGGGGAAGATACGCAGTATTTT.